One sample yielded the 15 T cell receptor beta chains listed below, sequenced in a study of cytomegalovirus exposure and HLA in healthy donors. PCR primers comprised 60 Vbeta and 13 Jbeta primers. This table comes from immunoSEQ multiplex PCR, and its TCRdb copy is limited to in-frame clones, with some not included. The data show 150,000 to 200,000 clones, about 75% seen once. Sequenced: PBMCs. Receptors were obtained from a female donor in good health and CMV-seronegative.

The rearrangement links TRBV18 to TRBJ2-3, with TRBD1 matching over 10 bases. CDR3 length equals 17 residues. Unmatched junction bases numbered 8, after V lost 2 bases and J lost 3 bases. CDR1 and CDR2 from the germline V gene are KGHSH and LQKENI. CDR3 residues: CASSPNRQGAGTDTQYF. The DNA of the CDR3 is TGTGCCAGCTCACCAAACAGACAGGGGGCCGGGACAGATACGCAGTATTTT.

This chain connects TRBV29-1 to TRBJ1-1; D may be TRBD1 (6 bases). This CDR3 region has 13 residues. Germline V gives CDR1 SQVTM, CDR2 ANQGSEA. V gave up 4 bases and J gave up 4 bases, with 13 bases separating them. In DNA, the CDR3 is TGCAGCGTTGTAGTGGGGGCAGGCACTGAAGCTTTCTTT. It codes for CSVVVGAGTEAFF.

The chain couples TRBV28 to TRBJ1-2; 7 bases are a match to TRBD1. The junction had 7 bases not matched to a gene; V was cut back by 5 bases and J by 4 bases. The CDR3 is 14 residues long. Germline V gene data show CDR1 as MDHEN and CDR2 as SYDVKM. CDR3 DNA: TGTGCCAGCAGTATAACGGGACAGTCCTATGGCTACACCTTC. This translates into CASSITGQSYGYTF.

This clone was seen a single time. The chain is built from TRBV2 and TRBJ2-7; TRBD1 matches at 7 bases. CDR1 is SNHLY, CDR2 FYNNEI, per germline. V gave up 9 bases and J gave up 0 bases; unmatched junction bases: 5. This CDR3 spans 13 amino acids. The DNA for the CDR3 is TGTGCCAGGCCGGACAGGAGCTCCTACGAGCAGTACTTC. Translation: CARPDRSSYEQYF.

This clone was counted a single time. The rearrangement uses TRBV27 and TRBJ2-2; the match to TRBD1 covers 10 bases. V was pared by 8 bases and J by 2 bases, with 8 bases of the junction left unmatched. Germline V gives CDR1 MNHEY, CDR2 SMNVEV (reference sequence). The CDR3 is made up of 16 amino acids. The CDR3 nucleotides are TGTGCCAGCGGATTCCGGGACAGGGGTAACACCGGGGAGCTGTTTTTT. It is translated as CASGFRDRGNTGELFF.

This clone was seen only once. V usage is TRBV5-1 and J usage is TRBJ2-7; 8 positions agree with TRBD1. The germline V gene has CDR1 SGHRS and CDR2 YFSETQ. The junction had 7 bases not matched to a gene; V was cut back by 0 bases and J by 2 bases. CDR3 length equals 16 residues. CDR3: CASSLAGTGYTYEQYF. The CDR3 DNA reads TGCGCCAGCAGCTTGGCCGGGACAGGCTATACCTACGAGCAGTACTTC.

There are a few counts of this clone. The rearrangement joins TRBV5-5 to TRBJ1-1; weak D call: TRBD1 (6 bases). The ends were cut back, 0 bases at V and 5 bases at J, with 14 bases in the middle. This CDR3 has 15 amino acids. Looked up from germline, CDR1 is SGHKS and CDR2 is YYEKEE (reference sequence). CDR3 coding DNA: TGTGCCAGCAGCTTGGCCGGGGGGCGGGGTACTGAAGCTTTCTTT. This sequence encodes CASSLAGGRGTEAFF.

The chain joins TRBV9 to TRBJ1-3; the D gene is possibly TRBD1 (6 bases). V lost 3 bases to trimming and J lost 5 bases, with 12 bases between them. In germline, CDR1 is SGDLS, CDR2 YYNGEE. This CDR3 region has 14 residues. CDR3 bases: TGTGCCAGCAGCGAGGGGGGGGCAAGAAACACCATATATTTT. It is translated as CASSEGGARNTIYF. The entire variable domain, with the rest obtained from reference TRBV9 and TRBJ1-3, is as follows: DSGVTQTPKHLITATGQRVTLRCSPRSGDLSVYWYQQSLDQGLQFLIQYYNGEERAKGNILERFSAQQFPDLHSELNLSSLELGDSALYFCASSEGGARNTIYFGEGSWLTVV.

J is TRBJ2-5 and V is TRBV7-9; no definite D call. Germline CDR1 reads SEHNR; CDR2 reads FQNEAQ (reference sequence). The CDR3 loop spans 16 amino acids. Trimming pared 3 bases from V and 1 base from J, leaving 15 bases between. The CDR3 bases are TGTGCCAGCAGCTTGTGGGCCCCGATTAGCCAAGAGACCCAGTACTTC. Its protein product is CASSLWAPISQETQYF.

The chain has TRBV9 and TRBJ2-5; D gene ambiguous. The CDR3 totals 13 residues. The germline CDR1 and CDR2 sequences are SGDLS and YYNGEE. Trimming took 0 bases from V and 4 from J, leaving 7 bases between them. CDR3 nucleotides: TGTGCCAGCAGCGTAGGGAGCTTAGAGACCCAGTACTTC. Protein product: CASSVGSLETQYF.

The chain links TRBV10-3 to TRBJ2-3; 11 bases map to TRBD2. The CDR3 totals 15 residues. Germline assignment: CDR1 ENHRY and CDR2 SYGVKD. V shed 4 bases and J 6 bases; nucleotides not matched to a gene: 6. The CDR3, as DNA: TGTGCCATCAGTGGCACTAGCGGGAGCGGGGATACGCAGTATTTT. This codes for CAISGTSGSGDTQYF.

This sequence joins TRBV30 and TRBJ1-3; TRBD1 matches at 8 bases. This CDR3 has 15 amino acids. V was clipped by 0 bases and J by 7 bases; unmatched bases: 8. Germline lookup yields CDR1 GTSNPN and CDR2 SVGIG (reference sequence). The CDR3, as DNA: TGTGCCTGGAGTGTAGGGGGCAGGGGGCTGAACACCATATATTTT. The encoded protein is CAWSVGGRGLNTIYF.

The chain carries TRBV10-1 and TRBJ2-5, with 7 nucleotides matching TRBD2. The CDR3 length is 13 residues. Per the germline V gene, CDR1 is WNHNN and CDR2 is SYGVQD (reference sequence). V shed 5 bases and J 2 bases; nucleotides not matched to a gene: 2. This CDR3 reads CASSPGLQETQYF. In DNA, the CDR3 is TGCGCCAGCAGTCCGGGACTACAAGAGACCCAGTACTTC.

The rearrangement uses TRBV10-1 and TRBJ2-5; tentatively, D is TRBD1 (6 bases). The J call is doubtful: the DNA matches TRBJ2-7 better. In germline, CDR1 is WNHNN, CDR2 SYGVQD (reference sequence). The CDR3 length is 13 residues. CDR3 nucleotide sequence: TGCGCCAGCAGCAGGGGCCCCACCTACGAGCAGTACTTC. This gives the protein CASSRGPTYEQYF.

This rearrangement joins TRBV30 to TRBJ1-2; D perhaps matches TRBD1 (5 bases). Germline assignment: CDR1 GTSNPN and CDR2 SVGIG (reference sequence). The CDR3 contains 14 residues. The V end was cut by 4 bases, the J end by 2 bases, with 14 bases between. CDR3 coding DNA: TGTGCCTGGACCAGGGATCGAGGAAACTATGGCTACACCTTC. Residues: CAWTRDRGNYGYTF.